Presented here are 10 T cell receptor beta chains from one specimen sequenced in a study of T cells in localized non-small cell lung cancer. The protocol was immunoSEQ multiplex PCR, while the TCRdb copy is restricted to in-frame clones and leaves out a portion. The data contain about 21,000 clones, 75% to 90% of them singletons. The starting material was PBMCs, obtained before any cancer treatment. All receptors derive from a man aged 35-69 years with stage II squamous cell lung carcinoma.

The chain couples TRBV18 to TRBJ1-1, with D uncertain. The CDR3 is 14 amino acids. CDR1 KGHSH and CDR2 LQKENI come from the germline V gene. The V end was cut by 3 bases, the J end by 1 base, with 9 bases between. CDR3 sequence (DNA): TGTGCCAGCTCACCCGGCGCTCCGAACACTGAAGCTTTCTTT. As protein: CASSPGAPNTEAFF. The full variable domain, in which reference TRBV18 and TRBJ1-1 provide the parts outside the CDR3, is NAGVMQNPRHLVRRRGQEARLRCSPMKGHSHVYWYRQLPEEGLKFMVYLQKENIIDESGMPKERFSAEFPKEGPSILRIQQVVRGDSAAYFCASSPGAPNTEAFFGQGTRLTVV.

The chain is built from TRBV7-9 and TRBJ2-3; D is perhaps TRBD2 (6 bases). Germline CDR1 reads SEHNR; CDR2 reads FQNEAQ (reference sequence). This CDR3 has 14 amino acids. Trimming removed 2 bases at V and 4 bases at J, with 10 bases between. DNA of the CDR3: TGTGCCAGCAGCTTAAGGGACTCCCCAGATACGCAGTATTTT. Its protein is CASSLRDSPDTQYF.

V gene TRBV10-1 combines with J gene TRBJ2-7; D not certain. Germline CDR1 is WNHNN and CDR2 is SYGVQD (reference sequence). The V end lost 6 bases, the J end lost 4 bases, and 25 bases lay between the germline ends. The CDR3 extends over 17 amino acids. The CDR3 loop reads CASRVDGLPLIPYEQYF. The CDR3 DNA follows: TGCGCCAGCAGGGTGGATGGTTTACCACTGATCCCGTACGAGCAGTACTTC.

The rearrangement links TRBV11-3 to TRBJ2-3; 15 nucleotides agree with TRBD2. Losses at the gene ends were 5 bases for V and 3 bases for J; bases not matched to a gene: 6. CDR1 is SGHNT and CDR2 is YENEEA in the germline V gene. The CDR3 spans 17 residues. CDR3 DNA sequence: TGTGCCAGCAGCGCAGGACTAGCGGGGGGGCCGACAGATACGCAGTATTTT. As protein: CASSAGLAGGPTDTQYF.

The genes are TRBV2 and TRBJ1-3; no firm D call. The V gene's germline CDR1 is SNHLY and CDR2 FYNNEI. Between the trimmed V and J ends, which lost 7 bases and 5 bases, there was a span of 12 bases. CDR3 size: 13 residues. The CDR3 DNA reads TGTGCCAGCACGGGGTCAGCTCGAAACACCATATATTTT. It translates to CASTGSARNTIYF.

The chain combines TRBV5-6 with TRBJ2-1; D tentatively fits TRBD1 or TRBD2 (5 bases each). The CDR3 spans 15 residues. Germline V CDR1 and CDR2: SGHDT, YYEEEE. Trimming stripped 3 bases from V and 7 bases from J, with 17 bases between. CDR3 sequence (DNA): TGTGCCAGCAGCTACCGGGACCCCCATGGGAATGAGCAGTTCTTC. Amino acid sequence: CASSYRDPHGNEQFF.

The chain employs TRBV11-2 and TRBJ2-1; perhaps TRBD2 as D (5 bases). The CDR3 spans 15 residues. Germline V gives CDR1 SGHAT, CDR2 FQNNGV. V was cut by 4 bases and J by 3 bases, with 13 bases left in between. This chain's CDR3 is CASSSGGPNYNEQFF. CDR3 DNA: TGTGCCAGCAGCTCCGGCGGGCCTAACTACAATGAGCAGTTCTTC.

The rearrangement uses TRBV7-9 and TRBJ2-1; 10 bases are a match to TRBD2. The CDR3 is 17 amino acids. V shed 3 bases and J 9 bases; nucleotides not matched to a gene: 14. Germline V gene sequence: CDR1 SEHNR, CDR2 FQNEAQ (reference sequence). In DNA, the CDR3 is TGTGCCAGCAGCTTGGGTCCGGAAGCGGGAGGGAAGGGTGAGCAGTTCTTC. It specifies CASSLGPEAGGKGEQFF.

This chain connects TRBV5-4 to TRBJ1-2; no definite D call. V gave up 1 base and J gave up 2 bases, with 6 bases separating them. Germline V gives CDR1 SGHNT, CDR2 YYREEE (reference sequence). The CDR3 length is 13 residues. CDR3 sequence (DNA): TGTGCCAGCAGCTTGACAGCCAACTATGGCTACACCTTC. Its translation: CASSLTANYGYTF.

V usage is TRBV5-8 and J usage is TRBJ2-3, with D possibly matching TRBD2 (7 bases). Germline CDR1 and CDR2: SGHTS and YDEGEE. V lost 0 bases and J 3 bases, leaving 14 bases between the germline ends. This CDR3 is 16 amino acids long. Here the CDR3 reads CASSLVGGAMTDTQYF. As DNA, the CDR3 is TGTGCCAGCAGCTTGGTAGGGGGGGCTATGACAGATACGCAGTATTTT. Full variable domain (outside the CDR3, taken from reference TRBV5-8 and TRBJ2-3): EAGVTQSPTHLIKTRGQQATLRCSPISGHTSVYWYQQALGLGLQFLLWYDEGEERNRGNFPPRFSGRQFPNYSSELNVNALELEDSALYLCASSLVGGAMTDTQYFGPGTRLTVL.